This T cell receptor (beta chain) came from a study of beta chain features in type 1 diabetes. Comment on this clone: Its target is unknown.

What was sequenced were expressed TCRB transcripts, since all of the isolated RNA had been reverse transcribed. Libraries were prepared by immunoSEQ multiplex PCR; TCRdb keeps only in-frame clonotypes and omits some of them. The sample records roughly 330,000 clones, about 13% being singletons. Germline CDR1 is ENHRY and CDR2 is SYGVKD. Trimming took 6 bases from V and 1 from J; bases not matched to a gene: 9. This CDR3 has 16 amino acids. Blood was collected once per donor into heparin, averaging about 116 mL. CD45RO/CCR7/CD25/CD127/CD95/CD27 staining was used to isolate CD4+ naive, central memory, regulatory and stem cell-like memory cells by sorting. The authors obtained over 95% purity in all sorted populations. Findings and caveats of the study: TCRB CDR3s from Type 1 diabetes patients were moderately but significantly shorter in all four CD4+ subsets. VDJ junctions from type 1 diabetes patients carried fewer insertions and larger deletions.

The sequence was collected from a woman between 18 and 30 years old with type 1 diabetes. This rearrangement joins TRBV10-3 to TRBJ1-5, with 7 bases lining up with TRBD1. The sequencing sample was made of naive CD4+ T cells from blood. CDR3 nucleotides: TGTGCCATCAGGGCCGAGGGGGCAGGAAGCAATCAGCCCCAGCATTTT. Protein sequence: CAIRAEGAGSNQPQHF.